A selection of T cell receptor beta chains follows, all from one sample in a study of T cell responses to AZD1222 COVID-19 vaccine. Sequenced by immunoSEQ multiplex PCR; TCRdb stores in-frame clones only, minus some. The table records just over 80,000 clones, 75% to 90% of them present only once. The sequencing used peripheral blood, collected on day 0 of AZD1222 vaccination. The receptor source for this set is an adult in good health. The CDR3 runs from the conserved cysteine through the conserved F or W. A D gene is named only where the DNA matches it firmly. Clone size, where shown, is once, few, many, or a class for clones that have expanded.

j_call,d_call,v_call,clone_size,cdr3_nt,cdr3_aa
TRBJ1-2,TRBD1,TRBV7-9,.,TGTGCCAGCAGCCGAGCGGGACAGCCTGCTAACTATGGCTACACCTTC,CASSRAGQPANYGYTF
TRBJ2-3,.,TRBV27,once,TGTGCCAGCAGTTTGGGTCTGCTCGAAGTCACAGATACGCAGTATTTT,CASSLGLLEVTDTQYF
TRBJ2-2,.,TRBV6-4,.,TGTGCCAGCAGTGTTAAGGCAACCGGGGAGCTGTTTTTT,CASSVKATGELFF
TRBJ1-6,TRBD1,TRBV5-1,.,TGCGCCAGCAGCTTGGAGGGAGGACAGGGAGGTTCACCCCTCCACTTT,CASSLEGGQGGSPLHF
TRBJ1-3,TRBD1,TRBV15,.,TGTGCCACCAGCAGAGTGATTCAGGGGGCGCGTGGAAACACCATATATTTT,CATSRVIQGARGNTIYF
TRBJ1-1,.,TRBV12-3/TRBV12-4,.,TGTGCCAGCAGGATAACGACTGAAGCTTTCTTT,CASRITTEAFF
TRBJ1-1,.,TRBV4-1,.,TGCGCCAGCAGCCAAGTAGGCTCGAACACTGAAGCTTTCTTT,CASSQVGSNTEAFF
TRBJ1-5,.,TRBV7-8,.,TGTGCCAGCACCCCTTTCAGTAATAGCAATCAGCCCCAGCATTTT,CASTPFSNSNQPQHF
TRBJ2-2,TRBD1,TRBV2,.,TGTGCCAGCAACACCGGGACAGCGAACACCGGGGAGCTGTTTTTT,CASNTGTANTGELFF
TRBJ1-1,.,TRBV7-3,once,TGTGCCAGCAGCCGTTACTCCGGGGAGGGGAACACTGAAGCTTTCTTT,CASSRYSGEGNTEAFF
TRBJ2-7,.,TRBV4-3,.,TGCGCCAGCAGCCAAGCTATTGACTACGAGCAGTACTTC,CASSQAIDYEQYF
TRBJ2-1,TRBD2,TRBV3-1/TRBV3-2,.,TGTGCCAGCAGCCAAGGGACTAGCGATGAGCAGTTCTTC,CASSQGTSDEQFF
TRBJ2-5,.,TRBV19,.,TGTGCCAGTAAAGGGGACGTTTCGGGGATCCAAGAGACCCAGTACTTC,CASKGDVSGIQETQYF
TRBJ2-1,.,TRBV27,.,TGTGCCAGCAGCAGACCGATGAGCTCCTACAATGAGCAGTTCTTC,CASSRPMSSYNEQFF
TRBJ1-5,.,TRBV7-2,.,TGTGCCAGCAGCTCCCGGCAGGGGAATAGCAATCAGCCCCAGCATTTT,CASSSRQGNSNQPQHF
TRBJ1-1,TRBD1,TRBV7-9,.,TGTGCCAGCAGCGACAGGGAATGGGTCTTT,CASSDREWVF
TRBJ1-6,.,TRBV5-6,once,TGTGCCAGCAGCTTACGAGGGAATAATTCACCCCTCCACTTT,CASSLRGNNSPLHF
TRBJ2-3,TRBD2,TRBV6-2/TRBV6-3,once,TGTGCCAGCAGTTTTCTAGCGGGGGGAGATACGCAGTATTTT,CASSFLAGGDTQYF
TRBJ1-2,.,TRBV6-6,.,TGTGCCAGCAGTCCGGACGGATCTACTAACTATGGCTACACCTTC,CASSPDGSTNYGYTF
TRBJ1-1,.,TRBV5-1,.,TGCGCCAGCAGCTTACAAGGGATTACTATGGGGGAAGCTTTCTTT,CASSLQGITMGEAFF
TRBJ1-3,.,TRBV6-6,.,TGTGCCAGCAGTTACTCGAGGACTGGAAACACCATATATTTT,CASSYSRTGNTIYF
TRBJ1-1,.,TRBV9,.,TGTGCCAGCAGCGTAGCTGGAAGAACTGAAGCTTTCTTT,CASSVAGRTEAFF
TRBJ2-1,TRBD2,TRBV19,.,TGTGCCAGTAGTCCGTGGGGGGGTTCTCCTCACAATGAGCAGTTCTTC,CASSPWGGSPHNEQFF
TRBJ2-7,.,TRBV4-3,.,TGCGCCAGCAGCCAAGGGACCGAACCTACCACCTACGAGCAGTACTTC,CASSQGTEPTTYEQYF
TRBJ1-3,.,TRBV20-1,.,TGCAGTGCTAGTGTAGGTCTGTTTGGAAACACCATATATTTT,CSASVGLFGNTIYF
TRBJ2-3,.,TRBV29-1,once,TGCAGCGTTGAAGCAGGGAGCACAGATACGCAGTATTTT,CSVEAGSTDTQYF
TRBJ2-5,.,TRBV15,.,TGTGCCACCAGCGCCAACCAAGAGACCCAGTACTTC,CATSANQETQYF
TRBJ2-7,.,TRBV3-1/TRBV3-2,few,TGTGCCAGCAGCCTTAACCGCTACGAGCAGTACTTC,CASSLNRYEQYF
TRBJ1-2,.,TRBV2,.,TGTGCCAGCAATTTCAGGGAAGAAGGCTACACCTTC,CASNFREEGYTF
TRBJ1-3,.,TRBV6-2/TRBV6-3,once,TGTGCCAGCAGTAACGCCGTCTCTGGAAACACCATATATTTT,CASSNAVSGNTIYF
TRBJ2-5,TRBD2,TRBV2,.,TGTGCCAGCACGTCTAGCGGGGGTCCCCAAGAGACCCAGTACTTC,CASTSSGGPQETQYF
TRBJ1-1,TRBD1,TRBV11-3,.,TGTGCCAGCAGCGACAGGGACAGGGGGCACGGCACTGAAGCTTTCTTT,CASSDRDRGHGTEAFF
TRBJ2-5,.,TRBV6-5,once,TGTGCCAGCAGCCTGACAAGATACCAAGAGACCCAGTACTTC,CASSLTRYQETQYF
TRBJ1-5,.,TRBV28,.,TGTGCCAGCAGCCAAGGGGGTAGCAATCAGCCCCAGCATTTT,CASSQGGSNQPQHF
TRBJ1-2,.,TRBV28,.,TGTGCCAGCAACGTAGGTTTTGGCTACACCTTC,CASNVGFGYTF
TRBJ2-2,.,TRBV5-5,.,TGTGCCAGCAGGGGAGGTCAGGGTTACACCGGGGAGCTGTTTTTT,CASRGGQGYTGELFF
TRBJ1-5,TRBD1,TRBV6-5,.,TGTGCCAGCAGTCACAGGGGAAATAGCAATCAGCCCCAGCATTTT,CASSHRGNSNQPQHF
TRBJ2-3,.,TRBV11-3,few,TGTGCCAGCAGCTTAGAGGGAACGAGCACAGATACGCAGTATTTT,CASSLEGTSTDTQYF
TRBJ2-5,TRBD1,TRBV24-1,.,TGTGCCACCAGTTCGGGACAGGGGGGGGAAGAGACCCAGTACTTC,CATSSGQGGEETQYF
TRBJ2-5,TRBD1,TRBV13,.,TGTGCCAGCAGCTCCCGGGACAGGGGGCGCGAGACCCAGTACTTC,CASSSRDRGRETQYF
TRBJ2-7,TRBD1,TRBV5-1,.,TGCGCCAGCAGCTGGCCCGGACAGGGAAGTGAGCAGTACTTC,CASSWPGQGSEQYF
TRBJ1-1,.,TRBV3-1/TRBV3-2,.,TGTGCCAGCAGCCAAATGAGGTGGGACACTGAAGCTTTCTTT,CASSQMRWDTEAFF
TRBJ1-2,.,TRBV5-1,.,TGCGCCAGCAGCTCGGTGCCTGAGGGACCTGGCTACACCTTC,CASSSVPEGPGYTF
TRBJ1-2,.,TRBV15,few,TGTGCCACCAGCAGGGGTTGGACGGAGCCCGGGTATGGCTACACCTTC,CATSRGWTEPGYGYTF
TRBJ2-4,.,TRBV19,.,TGTGCCAGTAGTACCACAGGGACCGCCAAAAACATTCAGTACTTC,CASSTTGTAKNIQYF
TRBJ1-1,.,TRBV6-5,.,TGTGCCAGCAGTTACTCCTTATCGGACACTGAAGCTTTCTTT,CASSYSLSDTEAFF
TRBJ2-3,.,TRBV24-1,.,TGTGCCACCAGTGCCTACGGGGGAAACACAGATACGCAGTATTTT,CATSAYGGNTDTQYF
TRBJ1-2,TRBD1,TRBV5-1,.,TGCGCCAGCAGCTCCTTGACAGGGGAAATCTATGGCTACACCTTC,CASSSLTGEIYGYTF
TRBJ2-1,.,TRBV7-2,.,TGTGCCAGCAGCTTGAGGGACCCCTTCAATGAGCAGTTCTTC,CASSLRDPFNEQFF